This T cell receptor beta chain was obtained from a study of CD8 T cells in ankylosing spondylitis. Study outcomes and limitations: It appeared that ankylosing spondylitis blood was characterized by a TCR beta motif of seven or eight highly homologous variants.

This clonotype was seen just once. Its cognate antigen is unknown. This may stem from a read error, because a much larger clone lies one nucleotide away. It was by quantitative 5'-RACE with molecular barcodes that TCR beta libraries were made. Via MiXCR, TCRdb re-called the 5' RACE reads, giving one row per CDR3 protein. Altogether about 220,000 distinct CDR3 sequences are present, about 7.3% being singletons, with the ten largest covering 14%. The germline CDR1 and CDR2 sequences are LGHNA and YNFKEQ. The CDR3 is 15 amino acids. The receptor was derived from a male donor with ankylosing spondylitis. The source material was blood, either unsorted or a sorted T cell fraction (not recorded which). The chain combines TRBV4-2 with TRBJ2-3; D not certain. The CDR3 DNA reads TGTGCCGGCAGCCAAGGCACCAGCGACACAGATACGCAGTATTTT. Residues: CAGSQGTSDTDTQYF.